The 23 T cell receptor beta chains below were found in one sample sequenced in a study of T-cell reconstitution after alpha-beta-depleted transplantation in children. Unique molecular identifiers were incorporated during preparation of the TCRbeta library. A single record per CDR3 protein comes from TCRdb applying MiXCR to the PCR reads. Found here are about 980,000 distinct CDR3 sequences, under 30% of them singletons; the top ten hold roughly 30%. The specimen was PBMCs, mostly from graft donor cells, collected 360 days after TCRalphabeta/CD19-depleted stem cell transplant. All receptors derive from a boy younger than two who had a stem cell transplant for SCID, so the T cells may come from the graft donor.

This clonotype was counted only a few times. The chain uses TRBV13 and TRBJ2-2; 7 nucleotides agree with TRBD1. Per the germline V gene, CDR1 is PRHDT and CDR2 is FYEKMQ (reference sequence). The CDR3 extends over 14 amino acids. V lost 6 bases to trimming and J lost 7 bases; unmatched junction nucleotides: 8. The CDR3 loop is CASSKGGAIGELFF. The CDR3 DNA follows: TGTGCCAGCAGTAAAGGGGGCGCAATCGGGGAGCTGTTTTTT.

The V gene is TRBV15, the J gene TRBJ2-1; no definite D call. From germline, CDR1 is LNHNV and CDR2 YYDKDF (reference sequence). With 7 bases removed from V and 8 bases from J, the gap between germline ends came to 12 bases. CDR3 length: 12 amino acids. The chain's CDR3 is CATTPEMDEQFF. In nucleotides, the CDR3 is TGTGCCACCACCCCAGAGATGGATGAGCAGTTCTTC.

The chain employs TRBV20-1 and TRBJ1-5, with TRBD1 identical over 7 bases. CDR1 is DFQATT, CDR2 SNEGSKA, per germline (reference sequence). V shed 7 bases and J 7 bases; nucleotides not matched to a gene: 13. The CDR3 has 14 residues. The CDR3 is CSVPDRSRGQPQHF. As DNA, the CDR3 is TGCAGTGTCCCGGACAGGTCGAGGGGACAGCCCCAGCATTTT.

V is TRBV5-5 and J is TRBJ2-1; 7 positions agree with TRBD1. CDR1 is SGHKS, CDR2 YYEKEE, per germline (reference sequence). The CDR3 sequence is 15 residues long. The junction had 2 bases not matched to a gene; V was cut back by 0 bases and J by 2 bases. Here the CDR3 reads CASSLAGQPYNEQFF. CDR3 coding DNA: TGTGCCAGCAGCTTGGCGGGACAGCCCTACAATGAGCAGTTCTTC.

This clonotype was seen many times. This chain connects TRBV12-3 or TRBV12-4 to TRBJ2-1; the D call may be TRBD1 or TRBD2 (5 bases each). CDR3 size: 15 residues. Between the trimmed V and J ends, which lost 2 bases and 4 bases, there was a span of 12 bases. CDR3 coding DNA: TGTGCCAGCAGTTTACTTCGAGGGGATTACAATGAGCAGTTCTTC. Translation: CASSLLRGDYNEQFF.

A note on this clonotype: Compared with germline, one end of the junction differs, possibly owing to a read error. This chain links TRBV7-2 with TRBJ2-7; TRBD1 agrees at 9 bases. The CDR3 totals 15 residues. Germline V lookup: CDR1 SGHTA, CDR2 FQGNSA. This chain's CDR3 is CASSNTGQGSSEQYF. The DNA for the CDR3 is TGTGCCAGCAGCAATACTGGACAGGGGTCCTCCGAGCAGTACTTC.

This clonotype came up a few times. The rearrangement joins TRBV4-3 to TRBJ1-5; tentative D call: TRBD1 (5 bases). Germline V gene lookup returns CDR1 LGHNA and CDR2 YSLEER. The CDR3 sequence is 16 residues long. The V end lost 0 bases, the J end lost 7 bases, and 16 bases lay between the germline ends. The CDR3 DNA is TGCGCCAGCAGCCAAGATGCGAGGACATTCGGACAGCCCCAGCATTTT. Amino acids: CASSQDARTFGQPQHF.

This clonotype came up a few times. V is TRBV10-1 and J is TRBJ1-1; perhaps TRBD1 as D (5 bases). The length of the CDR3 is 13 residues. With 6 bases removed from V and 1 base from J, the gap between germline ends came to 9 bases. Germline assignment: CDR1 WNHNN and CDR2 SYGVQD (reference sequence). CDR3 region: CASSRDENTEAFF. The CDR3 region has the DNA TGCGCCAGCAGCCGGGACGAGAACACTGAAGCTTTCTTT.

The J gene is TRBJ2-3, the V gene TRBV6-5; D tentatively reads TRBD1 or TRBD2 (5 bases each). The CDR3 runs 14 residues. Trimming pared 0 bases from V and 6 bases from J, leaving 10 bases between. CDR1 is MNHEY and CDR2 is SVGAGI in the germline V gene. CDR3 in DNA: TGTGCCAGCAGTTACTCGAGGGGCCTTGATACGCAGTATTTT. Protein product: CASSYSRGLDTQYF.

This chain connects TRBV5-8 to TRBJ2-7; 8 positions match TRBD1. The junction had 10 bases not matched to a gene; V was cut back by 2 bases and J by 3 bases. This CDR3 spans 16 amino acids. Per the germline V gene, CDR1 is SGHTS and CDR2 is YDEGEE. This CDR3 is CASSFPAGTGRYEQYF. DNA for the CDR3: TGTGCCAGCAGCTTTCCGGCCGGGACAGGACGCTACGAGCAGTACTTC.

About this clonotype itself: This CDR3 is missing its conserved last phenylalanine or tryptophan, likely due to a read error. This chain links TRBV2 with TRBJ1-2, with D perhaps matching TRBD1 (5 bases). Per the germline V gene, CDR1 is SNHLY and CDR2 is FYNNEI. V was clipped by 8 bases and J by 4 bases, with 14 bases between them. The CDR3 contains 13 residues. As DNA, the CDR3 is TGTGCCAGCGGGGCCCCACGGGCCTATGGCTACACCTGC. This gives the protein CASGAPRAYGYTC.

The CDR3 region has the DNA TGTGCCAGCACAATAGCGGGGGGGCTAAGTGAGCAGTTCTTC. This translates into CASTIAGGLSEQFF. The chain combines TRBV7-2 with TRBJ2-1; TRBD2 matches 11 bases. Germline loops: CDR1 SGHTA, CDR2 FQGNSA. The V and J ends lost 7 bases and 9 bases, in that order; junction bases with no gene match: 8. The CDR3 runs to 14 residues.

In this sample, this clonotype turned up a few times. This chain joins TRBV12-3 or TRBV12-4 and TRBJ2-7, with D possibly TRBD1 on 6 matching bases. This CDR3 comprises 15 residues. The ends were cut back, 1 base at V and 3 bases at J, with 13 bases in the middle. The CDR3 loop is CASSLELGTLYEQYF. The CDR3 DNA reads TGTGCCAGCAGTTTAGAACTGGGGACACTCTACGAGCAGTACTTC.

The chain uses TRBV20-1 and TRBJ2-7; D not resolved. There are 16 residues in the CDR3. Trimming removed 6 bases at V and 0 bases at J, with 21 bases between. Per the germline V gene, CDR1 is DFQATT and CDR2 is SNEGSKA (reference sequence). This chain's CDR3 is CSAISTKGIDSYEQYF. The CDR3 DNA reads TGCAGTGCCATATCAACCAAGGGAATTGACTCCTACGAGCAGTACTTC.

The chain joins TRBV11-2 to TRBJ1-1, with a tentative D call TRBD1 (6 bases). CDR1 SGHAT and CDR2 FQNNGV come from the germline V gene. CDR3 length: 17 residues. Between the trimmed V and J ends, which lost 4 bases and 1 base, there was a span of 19 bases. For the CDR3, the DNA is TGTGCCAGCAGCTCCGGACAGCCCTCTTCCCCGAACACTGAAGCTTTCTTT. Translated: CASSSGQPSSPNTEAFF.

The chain recombines TRBV18 with TRBJ2-3; 8 bases match TRBD2. V lost 3 bases to trimming and J lost 2 bases; unmatched junction nucleotides: 4. This CDR3 region has 15 residues. Germline CDR1 and CDR2: KGHSH and LQKENI. CDR3 nucleotides: TGTGCCAGCTCACCCCGCGGGGGGAACACAGATACGCAGTATTTT. Amino acid sequence: CASSPRGGNTDTQYF.

The chain has TRBV27 and TRBJ2-2; D gene uncertain. The length of the CDR3 is 12 residues. V lost 7 bases and J lost 1, with 4 bases in between. Germline CDR1 and CDR2: MNHEY and SMNVEV (reference sequence). CDR3 nucleotides: TGTGCCAGCATTCGGAACACCGGGGAGCTGTTTTTT. Its translation is CASIRNTGELFF.

This clonotype was observed a handful of times. The genes are TRBV6-1 and TRBJ2-7; 8 nucleotides match TRBD2. J was trimmed by 0 bases and V by 2 bases; bases with no gene match: 9. The CDR3 is made up of 17 amino acids. Per the germline V gene, CDR1 is MNHNS and CDR2 is SASEGT. The CDR3 region is CASSEPRGAGDSYEQYF. CDR3 nucleotides: TGTGCCAGCAGTGAACCGCGGGGGGCGGGGGACTCCTACGAGCAGTACTTC.

The chain is built from TRBV7-2 and TRBJ1-1; D is unresolved. The germline V and J ends were trimmed by 3 bases and 5 bases, with 10 bases remaining between them. Germline V gene lookup returns CDR1 SGHTA and CDR2 FQGNSA. The CDR3 consists of 13 residues. CDR3 amino acids: CASSFGVLTEAFF. As DNA, the CDR3 is TGTGCCAGCAGCTTCGGGGTATTGACTGAAGCTTTCTTT.

This clonotype was seen a handful of times. The chain has TRBV5-1 and TRBJ2-7; 8 bases map to TRBD1. V gave up 0 bases and J gave up 7 bases; unmatched junction bases: 9. Looked up from germline, CDR1 is SGHRS and CDR2 is YFSETQ. CDR3 size: 15 residues. In nucleotides, the CDR3 is TGCGCCAGCAGCTTGGGTAGGGCAGGGGGCAAGGAGCAGTACTTC. Translation: CASSLGRAGGKEQYF.

This clonotype came up a few times. This chain joins TRBV25-1 and TRBJ2-5; D is ambiguous. This CDR3 has 16 amino acids. Deletions cut 0 bases from V and 5 bases from J, with 16 bases between. Germline V gene data show CDR1 as MGHDK and CDR2 as SYGVNS. Here the CDR3 DNA reads TGTGCCAGCAGTGAATACGTCGCAGTTACAAGGGAGACCCAGTACTTC. It codes for CASSEYVAVTRETQYF.

This chain uses TRBV12-3 or TRBV12-4 with TRBJ2-1; D is possibly TRBD2 (5 bases). V was cut by 1 base and J by 5 bases, with 9 bases left in between. There are 14 residues in the CDR3. The CDR3 nucleotides read TGTGCCAGCAGTTTAGGGACTCCTCACAATGAGCAGTTCTTC. It yields the protein CASSLGTPHNEQFF.

The V call is TRBV20-1, the J call TRBJ2-2; 8 nucleotides agree with TRBD2. The germline V gene has CDR1 DFQATT and CDR2 SNEGSKA (reference sequence). This CDR3 is built from 16 residues. Trimming at V came to 0 bases and at J to 2 bases, leaving 5 bases not matched to a gene. CDR3: CSARDLIAGNTGELFF. Here the CDR3 DNA reads TGCAGTGCTAGAGATCTCATAGCGGGAAACACCGGGGAGCTGTTTTTT.